Presented here are 13 T cell receptor beta chains from one specimen sequenced in a study of blood T cell repertoires in COVID-19. Here immunoSEQ multiplex PCR was the method, and the copy in TCRdb shows in-frame clones only, minus some. This repertoire shows a few hundred thousand clones, over 75% found once; its top ten account for approximately 13%. Sequenced input: peripheral blood. These TCRs come from a woman aged 60-75 years with acute or convalescent COVID-19.

V gene TRBV18 combines with J gene TRBJ2-4, with a tentative D call TRBD2 (6 bases). The CDR3 has 16 residues. Germline CDR1 is KGHSH and CDR2 is LQKENI. The V and J ends lost 3 bases and 2 bases respectively, with 14 bases between them. CDR3 protein: CASSPPGAIPKNIQYF. The CDR3 DNA follows: TGTGCCAGCTCACCGCCGGGAGCCATTCCCAAAAACATTCAGTACTTC.

The V gene is TRBV28, the J gene TRBJ2-7; 9 nucleotides line up with TRBD1. V lost 4 bases, J lost 4 bases, and 11 bases stayed unmatched. The CDR3 spans 16 residues. Germline CDR1 reads MDHEN; CDR2 reads SYDVKM. The CDR3 loop reads CASSSQVTGGRYEQYF. In DNA, the CDR3 is TGTGCCAGCAGTTCGCAGGTAACAGGGGGCAGGTACGAGCAGTACTTC.

The chain combines TRBV2 with TRBJ2-1, with D perhaps matching TRBD1 (6 bases). Trimming shortened V by 1 base and J by 2 bases, and 12 bases separated the two germline ends. Per germline, CDR1 SNHLY and CDR2 FYNNEI. CDR3 length equals 16 residues. The CDR3 DNA reads as TGTGCCAGCAGTGAAGACCCAGGGGACCCCTACAATGAGCAGTTCTTC. Translating gives CASSEDPGDPYNEQFF.

CDR3 protein: CASSVTLSSTGANVLTF. The CDR3 DNA sequence: TGTGCCAGCAGCGTAACCCTCAGTTCCACTGGGGCCAACGTCCTGACTTTC. This sequence joins TRBV9 and TRBJ2-6, with no clear D. The CDR3 covers 17 residues. Trimming took 1 base from V and 2 from J, leaving 13 bases between them. Germline CDR1 SGDLS, CDR2 YYNGEE. The entire variable domain, with the rest obtained from reference TRBV9 and TRBJ2-6, is as follows: DSGVTQTPKHLITATGQRVTLRCSPRSGDLSVYWYQQSLDQGLQFLIQYYNGEERAKGNILERFSAQQFPDLHSELNLSSLELGDSALYFCASSVTLSSTGANVLTFGAGSRLTVL.

The genes are TRBV4-2 and TRBJ2-7, with D hard to call. CDR1 and CDR2 from the germline V gene are LGHNA and YNFKEQ. This CDR3 spans 18 amino acids. Trimming took off 0 bases at V and 0 bases at J, with 18 bases between the two ends. Written as DNA, the CDR3 is TGTGCCAGCAGCCAAGAAGCCCCGACTCTCCTCTCCTCCTACGAGCAGTACTTC. This codes for CASSQEAPTLLSSYEQYF.

The rearrangement links TRBV23-1 to TRBJ2-7; 9 bases fit TRBD1. TRBV23-1 is labeled an ORF, and its function is uncertain. V was clipped by 7 bases and J by 3 bases; unmatched bases: 7. CDR3 size: 14 residues. CDR3 sequence: CASKRTGALYEQYF. The CDR3 nucleotides read TGCGCCAGCAAACGGACAGGGGCCCTCTACGAGCAGTACTTC.

This rearrangement joins TRBV5-1 to TRBJ1-1; 8 positions agree with TRBD1. The germline V gene has CDR1 SGHRS and CDR2 YFSETQ. This CDR3 spans 18 amino acids. With V trimmed by 1 base and J by 4 bases, 15 bases remained unmatched. The CDR3 DNA sequence: TGCGCCAGCAGCTTGACCGTCCCGGGACAGGTCCCGGGCACTGAAGCTTTCTTT. Protein sequence: CASSLTVPGQVPGTEAFF. The full variable domain, completed using reference TRBV5-1 and TRBJ1-1, is KAGVTQTPRYLIKTRGQQVTLSCSPISGHRSVSWYQQTPGQGLQFLFEYFSETQRNKGNFPGRFSGRQFSNSRSEMNVSTLELGDSALYLCASSLTVPGQVPGTEAFFGQGTRLTVV.

This chain uses TRBV5-1 with TRBJ2-1, with 14 bases fitting TRBD2. CDR1 SGHRS and CDR2 YFSETQ come from the germline V gene. This CDR3 is built from 19 residues. Germline trimming cut 4 bases from V and 6 bases from J; bases unmatched to any gene: 15. The DNA of the CDR3 is TGCGCCAGCAGCCCAGGACTAGCGGGGGGCAGACGAACAAGCAATGAGCAGTTCTTC. Translation gives CASSPGLAGGRRTSNEQFF.

The chain links TRBV4-2 to TRBJ2-7, with 11 bases that match TRBD2. After removal of 4 bases from V and 2 bases from J, the junction contained 1 base not matched to a gene. Germline V gene lookup returns CDR1 LGHNA and CDR2 YNFKEQ. This CDR3 has 14 residues. The CDR3 here is CASSPSGGTYEQYF. CDR3 bases: TGTGCCAGCAGCCCTAGCGGGGGGACCTACGAGCAGTACTTC.

The V call is TRBV7-3, the J call TRBJ2-2, with 10 bases matching TRBD1. Germline assignment: CDR1 SGHTA and CDR2 FQGTGA. Losses at the gene ends were 5 bases for V and 7 bases for J; bases not matched to a gene: 10. There are 16 residues in the CDR3. The CDR3 here is CASSRDRGRGGGELFF. The CDR3 DNA is TGTGCCAGCAGCCGAGACAGGGGGCGAGGAGGCGGGGAGCTGTTTTTT.

This clone was found once. In the same sample, other DNA sequences code for this CDR3. The chain combines TRBV9 with TRBJ1-1; no firm D call. Trimming left V 0 bases short and J 4 bases short, with 10 bases between. The CDR3 extends over 14 amino acids. In germline, CDR1 is SGDLS, CDR2 YYNGEE. In nucleotides, the CDR3 is TGTGCCAGCAGCGTAGGGGGAGCGGGCACTGAAGCTTTCTTT. Residues: CASSVGGAGTEAFF.

The chain is built from TRBV7-9 and TRBJ1-4; 7 positions match TRBD1. This CDR3 is 16 amino acids long. The germline V gene has CDR1 SEHNR and CDR2 FQNEAQ (reference sequence). Losses at the gene ends were 3 bases for V and 8 bases for J; bases not matched to a gene: 12. The CDR3 DNA is TGTGCCAGCAGCTTTCTTGACAGGGCCACGGGGGAAAAACTGTTTTTT. This codes for CASSFLDRATGEKLFF. Full variable domain (remainder filled in from reference TRBV7-9 and TRBJ1-4): DTGVSQNPRHKITKRGQNVTFRCDPISEHNRLYWYRQTLGQGPEFLTYFQNEAQLEKSRLLSDRFSAERPKGSFSTLEIQRTEQGDSAMYLCASSFLDRATGEKLFFGSGTQLSVL.

The table lists this clone with a count of one. The gene calls are TRBV23-1 and TRBJ2-3, with TRBD1 matching over 10 bases. TRBV23-1 is an ORF, and what it does is uncertain. This CDR3 comprises 17 residues. The V segment lost 2 bases and the J segment 4 bases; nucleotides outside the gene matches: 9. The CDR3, as DNA: TGCGCCAGCAGTCAAAGGGACAGGGGCATTTATCCAGATACGCAGTATTTT. It specifies CASSQRDRGIYPDTQYF.